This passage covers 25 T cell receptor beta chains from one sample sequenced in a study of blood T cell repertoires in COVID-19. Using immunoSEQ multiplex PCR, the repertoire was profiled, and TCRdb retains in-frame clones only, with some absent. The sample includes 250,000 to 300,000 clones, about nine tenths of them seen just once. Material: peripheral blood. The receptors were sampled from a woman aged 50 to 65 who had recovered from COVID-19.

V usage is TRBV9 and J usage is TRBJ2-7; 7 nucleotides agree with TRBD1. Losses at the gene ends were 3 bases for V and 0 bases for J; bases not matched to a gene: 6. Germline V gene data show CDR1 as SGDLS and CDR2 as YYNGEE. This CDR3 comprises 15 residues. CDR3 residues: CASSEGTASSYEQYF. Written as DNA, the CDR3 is TGTGCCAGCAGCGAAGGGACAGCAAGCTCCTACGAGCAGTACTTC.

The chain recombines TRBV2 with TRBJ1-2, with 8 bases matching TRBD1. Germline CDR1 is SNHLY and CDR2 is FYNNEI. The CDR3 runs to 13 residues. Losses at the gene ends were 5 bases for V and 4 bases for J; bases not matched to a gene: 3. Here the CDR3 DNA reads TGTGCCAGCAGTAGACAGGGGATCTATGGCTACACCTTC. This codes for CASSRQGIYGYTF.

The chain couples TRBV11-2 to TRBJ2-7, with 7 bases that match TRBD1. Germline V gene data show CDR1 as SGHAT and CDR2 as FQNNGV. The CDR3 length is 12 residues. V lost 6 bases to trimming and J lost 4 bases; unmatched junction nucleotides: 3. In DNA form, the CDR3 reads TGTGCCAGCAGAGCGGACAGGTACGAGCAGTACTTC. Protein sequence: CASRADRYEQYF.

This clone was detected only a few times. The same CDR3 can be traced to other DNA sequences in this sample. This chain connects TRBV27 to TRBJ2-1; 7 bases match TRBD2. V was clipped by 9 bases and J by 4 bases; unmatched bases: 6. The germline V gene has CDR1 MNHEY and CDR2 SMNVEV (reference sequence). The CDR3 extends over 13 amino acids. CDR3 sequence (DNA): TGTGCCAGTCAAGCGGGGCTATACAATGAGCAGTTCTTC. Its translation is CASQAGLYNEQFF.

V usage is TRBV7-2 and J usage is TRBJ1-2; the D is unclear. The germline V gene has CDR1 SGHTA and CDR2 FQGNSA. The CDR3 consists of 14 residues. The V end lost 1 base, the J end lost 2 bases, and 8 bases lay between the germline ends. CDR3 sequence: CASSLGWQNYGYTF. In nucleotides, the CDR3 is TGTGCCAGCAGCTTAGGGTGGCAGAACTATGGCTACACCTTC. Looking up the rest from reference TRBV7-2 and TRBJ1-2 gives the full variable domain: GAGVSQSPSNKVTEKGKDVELRCDPISGHTALYWYRQSLGQGLEFLIYFQGNSAPDKSGLPSDRFSAERTGGSVSTLTIQRTQQEDSAVYLCASSLGWQNYGYTFGSGTRLTVV.

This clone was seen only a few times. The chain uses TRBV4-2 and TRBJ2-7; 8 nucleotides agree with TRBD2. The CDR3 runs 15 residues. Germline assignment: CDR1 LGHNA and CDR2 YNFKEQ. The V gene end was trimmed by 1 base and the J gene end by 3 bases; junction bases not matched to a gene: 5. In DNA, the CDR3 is TGTGCCAGCAGCCAAGGGACTAGCACTAGCTACGAGCAGTACTTC. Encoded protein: CASSQGTSTSYEQYF.

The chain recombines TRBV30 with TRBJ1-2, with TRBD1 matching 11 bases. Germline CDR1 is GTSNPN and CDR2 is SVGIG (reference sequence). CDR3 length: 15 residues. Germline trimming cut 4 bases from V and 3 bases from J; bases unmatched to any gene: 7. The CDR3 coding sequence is TGTGCCTGGAACCATCCGGGACAGGGGGACTATGGCTACACCTTC. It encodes CAWNHPGQGDYGYTF.

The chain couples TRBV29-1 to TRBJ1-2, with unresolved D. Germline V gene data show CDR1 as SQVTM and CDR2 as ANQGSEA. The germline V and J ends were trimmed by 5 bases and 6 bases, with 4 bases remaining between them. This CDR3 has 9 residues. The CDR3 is CSVRDGYTF. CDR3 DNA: TGCAGCGTTCGTGATGGCTACACCTTC.

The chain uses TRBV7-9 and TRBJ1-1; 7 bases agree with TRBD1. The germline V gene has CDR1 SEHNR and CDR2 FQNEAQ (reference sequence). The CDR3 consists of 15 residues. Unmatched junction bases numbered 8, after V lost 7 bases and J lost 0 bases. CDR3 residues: CASTYSGQLNTEAFF. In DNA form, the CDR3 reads TGTGCCAGCACCTATTCGGGACAGCTGAACACTGAAGCTTTCTTT.

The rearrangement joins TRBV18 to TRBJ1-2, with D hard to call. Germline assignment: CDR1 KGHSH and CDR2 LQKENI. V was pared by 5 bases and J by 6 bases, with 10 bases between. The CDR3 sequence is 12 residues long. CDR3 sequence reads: CASSSTRDGYTF. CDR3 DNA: TGTGCCAGCTCATCGACGAGGGATGGCTACACCTTC.

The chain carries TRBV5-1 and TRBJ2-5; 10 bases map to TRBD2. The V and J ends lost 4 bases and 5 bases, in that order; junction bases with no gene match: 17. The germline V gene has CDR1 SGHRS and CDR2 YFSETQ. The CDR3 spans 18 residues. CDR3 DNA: TGCGCCAGCAGCCCCCGACTAGCGGGCGGGGGGGCGGCGGAGACCCAGTACTTC. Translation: CASSPRLAGGGAAETQYF.

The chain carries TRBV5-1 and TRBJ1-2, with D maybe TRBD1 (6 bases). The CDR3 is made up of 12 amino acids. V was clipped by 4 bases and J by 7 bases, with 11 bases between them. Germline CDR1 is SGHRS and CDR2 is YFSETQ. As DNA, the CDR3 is TGCGCCAGCAGCCACGGCAGGGGTGGCTACACCTTC. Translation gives CASSHGRGGYTF.

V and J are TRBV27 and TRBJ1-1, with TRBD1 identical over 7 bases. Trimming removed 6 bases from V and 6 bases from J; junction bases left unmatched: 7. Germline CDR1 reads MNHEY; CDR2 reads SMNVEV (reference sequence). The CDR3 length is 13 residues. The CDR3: CASRPTGVPEAFF. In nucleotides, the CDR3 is TGTGCCAGCAGGCCCACAGGGGTTCCTGAAGCTTTCTTT.

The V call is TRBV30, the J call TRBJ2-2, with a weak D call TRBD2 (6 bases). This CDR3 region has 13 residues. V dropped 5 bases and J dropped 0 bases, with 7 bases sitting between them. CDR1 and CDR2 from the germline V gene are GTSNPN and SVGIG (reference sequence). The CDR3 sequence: CAWVAANTGELFF. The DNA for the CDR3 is TGTGCCTGGGTAGCGGCGAACACCGGGGAGCTGTTTTTT.

CDR3 in amino acids: CASSFLRSLSTDTQYF. Written as DNA, the CDR3 is TGTGCCAGCAGCTTTCTACGTAGCTTGAGCACAGATACGCAGTATTTT. This rearrangement joins TRBV7-6 to TRBJ2-3, with D unresolved. The germline gives CDR1 SGHVS, CDR2 FNYEAQ. The CDR3 is made up of 16 amino acids. V was cut by 3 bases and J by 0 bases, with 13 bases left in between.

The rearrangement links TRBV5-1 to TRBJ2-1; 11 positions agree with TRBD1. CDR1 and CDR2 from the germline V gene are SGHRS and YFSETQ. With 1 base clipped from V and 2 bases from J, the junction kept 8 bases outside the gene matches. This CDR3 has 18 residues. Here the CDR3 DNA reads TGCGCCAGCAGCTTGTACCCGGGGGGACAGGGGGCCTACAATGAGCAGTTCTTC. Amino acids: CASSLYPGGQGAYNEQFF.

This CDR3 is CAWSVQGNYEQYF. CDR3 coding DNA: TGTGCCTGGAGTGTCCAGGGAAACTACGAGCAGTACTTC. The J gene is TRBJ2-7, the V gene TRBV30, with D perhaps TRBD1 (5 bases). The V gene lost 0 bases and the J gene lost 3 bases, with 9 bases spanning the gap. The CDR3 is 13 amino acids. The germline V gene has CDR1 GTSNPN and CDR2 SVGIG (reference sequence).

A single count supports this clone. CDR3 protein: CASSQARDRRYEQYF. Written as DNA, the CDR3 is TGTGCCAGCAGCCAAGCAAGAGACAGGCGCTACGAGCAGTACTTC. The J gene is TRBJ2-7, the V gene TRBV14, with D perhaps matching TRBD1 (6 bases). Trimming shortened V by 1 base and J by 3 bases, and 13 bases separated the two germline ends. CDR3 size: 15 residues. Germline values: CDR1 SGHDN, CDR2 FVKESK.

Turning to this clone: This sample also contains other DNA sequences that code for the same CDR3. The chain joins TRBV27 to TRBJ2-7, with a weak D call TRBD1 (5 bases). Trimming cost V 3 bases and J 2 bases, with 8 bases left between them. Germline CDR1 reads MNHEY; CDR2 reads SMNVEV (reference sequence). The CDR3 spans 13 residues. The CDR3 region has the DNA TGTGCCAGCAGTTTCCAGGGTACCTACGAGCAGTACTTC. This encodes CASSFQGTYEQYF.

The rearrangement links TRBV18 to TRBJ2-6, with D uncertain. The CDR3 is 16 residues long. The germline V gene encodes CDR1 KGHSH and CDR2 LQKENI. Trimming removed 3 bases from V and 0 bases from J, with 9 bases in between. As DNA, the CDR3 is TGTGCCAGCTCACCGTTACAGAGCTCTGGGGCCAACGTCCTGACTTTC. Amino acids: CASSPLQSSGANVLTF.

CDR3 protein: CSASPGTGGTYEQYF. CDR3 coding DNA: TGCAGTGCTAGTCCCGGGACAGGGGGAACCTACGAGCAGTACTTC. This rearrangement joins TRBV20-1 to TRBJ2-7; TRBD1 matches 11 bases. After removal of 3 bases from V and 2 bases from J, the junction contained 6 bases not matched to a gene. Germline V gives CDR1 DFQATT, CDR2 SNEGSKA (reference sequence). This CDR3 contains 15 residues.

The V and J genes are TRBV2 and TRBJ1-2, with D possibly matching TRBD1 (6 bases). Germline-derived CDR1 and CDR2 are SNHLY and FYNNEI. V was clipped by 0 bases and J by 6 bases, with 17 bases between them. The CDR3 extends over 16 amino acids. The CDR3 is CASSEALRGAQNGYTF. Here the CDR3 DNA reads TGTGCCAGCAGTGAAGCGCTTCGGGGGGCGCAGAATGGCTACACCTTC.

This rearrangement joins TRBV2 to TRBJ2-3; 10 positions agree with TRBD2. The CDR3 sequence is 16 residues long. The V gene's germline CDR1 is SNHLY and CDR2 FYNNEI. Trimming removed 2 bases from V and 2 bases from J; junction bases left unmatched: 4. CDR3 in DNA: TGTGCCAGCAGTGAAAGGACTAGCGGAACCACAGATACGCAGTATTTT. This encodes CASSERTSGTTDTQYF.

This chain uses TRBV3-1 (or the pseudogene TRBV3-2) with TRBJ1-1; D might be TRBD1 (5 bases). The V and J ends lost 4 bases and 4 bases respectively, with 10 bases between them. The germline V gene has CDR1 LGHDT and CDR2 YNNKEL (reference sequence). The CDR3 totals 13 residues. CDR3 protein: CASSRRGITEAFF. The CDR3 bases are TGTGCCAGCAGCCGGCGGGGCATCACTGAAGCTTTCTTT.

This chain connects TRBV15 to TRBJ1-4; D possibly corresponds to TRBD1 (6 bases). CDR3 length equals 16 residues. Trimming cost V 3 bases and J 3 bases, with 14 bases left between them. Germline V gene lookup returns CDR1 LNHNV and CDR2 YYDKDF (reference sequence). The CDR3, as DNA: TGTGCCACCAGCAGCTACCCCCAGGGGTCTAATGAAAAACTGTTTTTT. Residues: CATSSYPQGSNEKLFF.